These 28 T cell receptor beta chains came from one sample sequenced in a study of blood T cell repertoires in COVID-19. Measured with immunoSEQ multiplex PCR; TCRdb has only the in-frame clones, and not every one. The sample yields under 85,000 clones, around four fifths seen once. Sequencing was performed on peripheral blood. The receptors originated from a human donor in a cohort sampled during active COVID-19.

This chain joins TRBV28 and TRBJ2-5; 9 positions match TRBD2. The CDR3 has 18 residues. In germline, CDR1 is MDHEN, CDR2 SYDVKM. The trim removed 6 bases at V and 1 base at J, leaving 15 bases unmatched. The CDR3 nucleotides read TGTGCCAGCAGCCCTCACTGGCGGGGGGGCCCACCCCAAGAGACCCAGTACTTC. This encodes CASSPHWRGGPPQETQYF.

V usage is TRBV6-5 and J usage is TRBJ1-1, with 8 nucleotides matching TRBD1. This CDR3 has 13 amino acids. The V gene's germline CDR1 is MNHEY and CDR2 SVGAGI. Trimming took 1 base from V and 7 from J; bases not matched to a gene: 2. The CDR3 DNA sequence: TGTGCCAGCAGTTACTTACAGGGGGGTGAAGCTTTCTTT. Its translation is CASSYLQGGEAFF.

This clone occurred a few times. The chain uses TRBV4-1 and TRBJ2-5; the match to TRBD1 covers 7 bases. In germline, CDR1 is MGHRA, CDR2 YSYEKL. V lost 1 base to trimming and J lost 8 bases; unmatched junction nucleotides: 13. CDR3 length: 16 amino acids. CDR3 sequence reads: CASSQVLEVAGGTQYF. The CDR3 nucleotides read TGCGCCAGCAGCCAAGTACTCGAAGTTGCAGGGGGAACCCAGTACTTC.

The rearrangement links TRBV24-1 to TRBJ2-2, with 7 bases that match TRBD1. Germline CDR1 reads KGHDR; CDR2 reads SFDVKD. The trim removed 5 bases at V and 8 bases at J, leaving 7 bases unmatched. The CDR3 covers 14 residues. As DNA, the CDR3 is TGTGCCACCAGTGGGAAGACAGGGCCTGGGGAGCTGTTTTTT. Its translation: CATSGKTGPGELFF.

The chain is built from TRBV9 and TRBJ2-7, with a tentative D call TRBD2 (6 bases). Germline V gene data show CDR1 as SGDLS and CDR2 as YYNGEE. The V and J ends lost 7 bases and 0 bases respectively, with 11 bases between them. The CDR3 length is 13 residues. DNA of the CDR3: TGTGCCAGCGGGTTCGGGAGCTCCTACGAGCAGTACTTC. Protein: CASGFGSSYEQYF.

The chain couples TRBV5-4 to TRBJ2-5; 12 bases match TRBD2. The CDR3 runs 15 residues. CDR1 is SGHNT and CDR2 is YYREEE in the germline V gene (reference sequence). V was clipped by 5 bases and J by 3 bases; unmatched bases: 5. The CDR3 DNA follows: TGTGCCAGCAGTCGCCGACTAGCGGGGGAAGAGACCCAGTACTTC. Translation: CASSRRLAGEETQYF.

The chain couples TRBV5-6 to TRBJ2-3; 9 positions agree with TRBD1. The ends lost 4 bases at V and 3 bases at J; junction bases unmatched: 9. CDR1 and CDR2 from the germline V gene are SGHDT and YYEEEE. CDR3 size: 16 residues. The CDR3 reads CASSPRGTGRTDTQYF. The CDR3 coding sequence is TGTGCCAGCAGCCCTAGAGGGACAGGGAGAACAGATACGCAGTATTTT. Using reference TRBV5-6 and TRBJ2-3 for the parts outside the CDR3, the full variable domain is DAGVTQSPTHLIKTRGQQVTLRCSPKSGHDTVSWYQQALGQGPQFIFQYYEEEERQRGNFPDRFSGHQFPNYSSELNVNALLLGDSALYLCASSPRGTGRTDTQYFGPGTRLTVL.

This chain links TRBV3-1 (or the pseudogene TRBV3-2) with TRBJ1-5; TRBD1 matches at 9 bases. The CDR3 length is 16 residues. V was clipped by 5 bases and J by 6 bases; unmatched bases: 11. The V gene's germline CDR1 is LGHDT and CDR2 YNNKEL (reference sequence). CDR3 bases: TGTGCCAGCAGCGCCGGCAAACAGGGGGCTGGTCAGCCCCAGCATTTT. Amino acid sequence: CASSAGKQGAGQPQHF.

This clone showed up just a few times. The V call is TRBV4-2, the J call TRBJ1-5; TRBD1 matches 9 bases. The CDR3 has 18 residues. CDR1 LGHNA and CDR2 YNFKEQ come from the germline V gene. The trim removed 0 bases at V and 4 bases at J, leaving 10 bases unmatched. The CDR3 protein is CASSQDPRDRVSNQPQHF. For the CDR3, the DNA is TGTGCCAGCAGCCAAGATCCCAGGGACAGGGTATCGAATCAGCCCCAGCATTTT.

The CDR3 bases are TGTGCCACCAGTGAAACTAGGACTAGCGGGGGATACAATGAGCAGTTCTTC. It is translated as CATSETRTSGGYNEQFF. The chain joins TRBV24-1 to TRBJ2-1, with TRBD2 identical over 13 bases. J gave up 4 bases and V 4 bases, and 6 bases lay outside the gene matches. Germline values: CDR1 KGHDR, CDR2 SFDVKD. CDR3 length: 17 residues.

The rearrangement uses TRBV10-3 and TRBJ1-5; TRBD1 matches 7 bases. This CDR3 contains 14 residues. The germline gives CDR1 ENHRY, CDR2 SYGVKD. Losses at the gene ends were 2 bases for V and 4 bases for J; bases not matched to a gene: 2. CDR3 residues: CAISEGQANQPQHF. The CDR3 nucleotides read TGTGCCATCAGTGAGGGACAGGCTAATCAGCCCCAGCATTTT.

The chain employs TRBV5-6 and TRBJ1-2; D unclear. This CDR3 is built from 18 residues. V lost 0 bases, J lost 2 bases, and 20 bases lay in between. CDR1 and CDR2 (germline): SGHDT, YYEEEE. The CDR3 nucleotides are TGTGCCAGCAGCTTGGTCCGTACAGTTGGGCAAGACAACTATGGCTACACCTTC. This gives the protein CASSLVRTVGQDNYGYTF.

CDR3 loop: CASSFRGRPQHF. The CDR3 DNA reads as TGTGCCAGCAGCTTCAGGGGGCGGCCCCAGCATTTT. V is TRBV7-8 and J is TRBJ1-5; 8 nucleotides align to TRBD1. CDR3 size: 12 residues. Germline values: CDR1 SGHVS, CDR2 FQNEAQ. The junction had 1 base not matched to a gene; V was cut back by 3 bases and J by 9 bases.

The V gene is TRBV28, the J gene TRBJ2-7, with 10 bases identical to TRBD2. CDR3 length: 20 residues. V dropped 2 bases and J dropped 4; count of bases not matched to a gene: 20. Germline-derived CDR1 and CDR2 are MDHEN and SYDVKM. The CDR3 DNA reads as TGTGCCAGCAGTTTACCGGCGTTCGGAGCGGGGGGGCTGGCCCTATACGAGCAGTACTTC. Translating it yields CASSLPAFGAGGLALYEQYF.

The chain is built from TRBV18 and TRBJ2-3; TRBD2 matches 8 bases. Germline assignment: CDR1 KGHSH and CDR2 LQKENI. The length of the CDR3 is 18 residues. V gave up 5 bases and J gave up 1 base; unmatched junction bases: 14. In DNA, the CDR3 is TGTGCCAGCTCAAAGTCGACCGGGGGGGCCGTAGGCACAGATACGCAGTATTTT. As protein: CASSKSTGGAVGTDTQYF. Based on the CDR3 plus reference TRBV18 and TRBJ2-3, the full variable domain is NAGVMQNPRHLVRRRGQEARLRCSPMKGHSHVYWYRQLPEEGLKFMVYLQKENIIDESGMPKERFSAEFPKEGPSILRIQQVVRGDSAAYFCASSKSTGGAVGTDTQYFGPGTRLTVL.

The CDR3 coding sequence is TGTGCCACCCAGCGGGGACCGGAAACCGGGGAGCTGTTTTTT. It encodes CATQRGPETGELFF. The chain employs TRBV5-4 and TRBJ2-2, with TRBD2 identical over 7 bases. The CDR3 runs 14 residues. The germline gives CDR1 SGHNT, CDR2 YYREEE (reference sequence). V trimming: 9 bases; J trimming: 5 bases; junction bases outside the gene matches: 10.

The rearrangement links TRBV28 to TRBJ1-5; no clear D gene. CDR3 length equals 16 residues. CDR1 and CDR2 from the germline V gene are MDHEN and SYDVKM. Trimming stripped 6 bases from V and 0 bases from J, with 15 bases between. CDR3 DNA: TGTGCCAGCAGCCCTGTATATCCGTATAGCAATCAGCCCCAGCATTTT. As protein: CASSPVYPYSNQPQHF.

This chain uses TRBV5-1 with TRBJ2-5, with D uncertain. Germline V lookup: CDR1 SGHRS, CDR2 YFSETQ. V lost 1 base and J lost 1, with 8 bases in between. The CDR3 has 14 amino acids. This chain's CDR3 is CASSLTPGQETQYF. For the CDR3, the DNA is TGCGCCAGCAGCTTGACGCCCGGCCAAGAGACCCAGTACTTC.

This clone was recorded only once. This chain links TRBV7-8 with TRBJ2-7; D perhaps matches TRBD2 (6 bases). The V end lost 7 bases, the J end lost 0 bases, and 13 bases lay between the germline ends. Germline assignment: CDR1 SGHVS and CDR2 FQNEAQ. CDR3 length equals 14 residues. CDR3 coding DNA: TGTGCCAGCACCCGCCTGGGGGGCTCCTACGAGCAGTACTTC. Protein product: CASTRLGGSYEQYF. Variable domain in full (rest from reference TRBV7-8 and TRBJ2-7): GAGVSQSPRYKVAKRGQDVALRCDPISGHVSLFWYQQALGQGPEFLTYFQNEAQLDKSGLPSDRFFAERPEGSVSTLKIQRTQQEDSAVYLCASTRLGGSYEQYFGPGTRLTVT.

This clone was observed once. CDR3 sequence: CASRPGGGINLYGYTF. The CDR3 nucleotides read TGTGCCAGTAGACCGGGTGGAGGGATCAACCTCTATGGCTACACCTTC. This chain connects TRBV19 to TRBJ1-2, with D unclear. The CDR3 length is 16 residues. V shed 6 bases and J shed 4 bases, with 21 bases lying between them. Germline V gene sequence: CDR1 LNHDA, CDR2 SQIVND (reference sequence).

In DNA form, the CDR3 reads TGTGCCAGCAGTTCCGGAGGCTATGGCTACACCTTC. This codes for CASSSGGYGYTF. This rearrangement joins TRBV6-2 or TRBV6-3 to TRBJ1-2; no firm D call. This CDR3 is 12 amino acids long. Germline V CDR1 and CDR2: MNHEY, SVGEGT. Between the trimmed V and J ends, which lost 4 bases and 4 bases, there was a span of 7 bases.

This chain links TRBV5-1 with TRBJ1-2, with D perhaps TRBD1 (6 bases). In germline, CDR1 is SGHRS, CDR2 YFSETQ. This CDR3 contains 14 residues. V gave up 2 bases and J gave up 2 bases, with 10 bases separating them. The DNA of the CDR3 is TGCGCCAGCAGCTTATCGGACAGCAACTATGGCTACACCTTC. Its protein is CASSLSDSNYGYTF.

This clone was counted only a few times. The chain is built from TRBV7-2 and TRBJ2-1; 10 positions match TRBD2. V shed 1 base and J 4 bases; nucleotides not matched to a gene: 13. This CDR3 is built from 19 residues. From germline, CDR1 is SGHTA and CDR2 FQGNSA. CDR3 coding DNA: TGTGCCAGCAGCTTAGACAGAACTAGCGGGGTTCCGGGGTACAATGAGCAGTTCTTC. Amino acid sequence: CASSLDRTSGVPGYNEQFF.

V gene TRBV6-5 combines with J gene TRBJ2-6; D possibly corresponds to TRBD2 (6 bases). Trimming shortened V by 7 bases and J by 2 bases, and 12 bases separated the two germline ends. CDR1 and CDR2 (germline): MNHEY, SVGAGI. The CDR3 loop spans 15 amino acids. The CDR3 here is CASINTGAGANVLTF. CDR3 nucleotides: TGTGCCAGCATTAACACGGGGGCTGGGGCCAACGTCCTGACTTTC.

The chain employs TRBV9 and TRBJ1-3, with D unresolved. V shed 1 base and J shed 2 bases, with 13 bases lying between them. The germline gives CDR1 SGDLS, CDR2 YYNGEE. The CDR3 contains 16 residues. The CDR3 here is CASSVTIGETGNTIYF. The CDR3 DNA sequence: TGTGCCAGCAGCGTAACTATCGGTGAGACTGGAAACACCATATATTTT.

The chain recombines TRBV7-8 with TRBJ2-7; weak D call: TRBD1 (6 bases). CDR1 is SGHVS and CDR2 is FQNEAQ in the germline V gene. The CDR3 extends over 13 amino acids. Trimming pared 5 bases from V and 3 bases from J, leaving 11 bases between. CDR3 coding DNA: TGTGCCAGCAGCCCAGGACAGATCTACGAGCAGTACTTC. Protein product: CASSPGQIYEQYF.

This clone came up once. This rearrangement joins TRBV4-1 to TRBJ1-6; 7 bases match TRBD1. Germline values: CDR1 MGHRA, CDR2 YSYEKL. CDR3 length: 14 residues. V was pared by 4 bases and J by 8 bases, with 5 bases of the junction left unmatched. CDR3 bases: TGCGCCAGCAGCCGAAACGACAGGGATTCACCCCTCCACTTT. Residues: CASSRNDRDSPLHF.

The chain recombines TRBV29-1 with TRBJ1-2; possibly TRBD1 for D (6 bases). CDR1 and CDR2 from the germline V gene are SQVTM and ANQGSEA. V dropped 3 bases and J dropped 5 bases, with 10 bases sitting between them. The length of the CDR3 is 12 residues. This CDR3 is CSVEKTGYGYTF. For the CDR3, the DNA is TGCAGCGTTGAGAAAACAGGGTATGGCTACACCTTC.